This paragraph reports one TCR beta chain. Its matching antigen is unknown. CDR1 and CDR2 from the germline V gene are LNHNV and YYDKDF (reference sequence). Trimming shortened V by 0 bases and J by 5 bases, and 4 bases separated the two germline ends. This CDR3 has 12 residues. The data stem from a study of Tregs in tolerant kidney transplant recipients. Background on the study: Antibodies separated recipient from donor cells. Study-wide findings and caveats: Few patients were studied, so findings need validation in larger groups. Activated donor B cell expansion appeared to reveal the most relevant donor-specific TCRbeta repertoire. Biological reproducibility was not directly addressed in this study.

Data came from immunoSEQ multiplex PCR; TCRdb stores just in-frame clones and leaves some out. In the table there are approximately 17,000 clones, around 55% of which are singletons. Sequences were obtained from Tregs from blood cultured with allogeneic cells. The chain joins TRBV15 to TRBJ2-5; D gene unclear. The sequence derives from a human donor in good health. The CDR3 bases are TGTGCCACCAGCAGAGATGGCGAGACCCAGTACTTC. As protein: CATSRDGETQYF.